The 20 T cell receptor beta chains below were found in one sample sequenced in a study of shared clonotypes between healthy human individuals. The data were produced by immunoSEQ multiplex PCR, yet TCRdb's version contains in-frame clones alone and is incomplete. This table holds millions of clones, just over 90% found once. The specimen sequenced was naive CD4+ T cells from PBMCs. Subset of the sample: CD45RA+ positively selected. These receptors all stem from a man aged 18 to 29 in good health. Some clones in this sample may be carry-over from other donors' samples.

V gene TRBV6-6 combines with J gene TRBJ2-2; TRBD2 matches 9 bases. The germline V gene encodes CDR1 MNHNY and CDR2 SVGAGI (reference sequence). The CDR3 length is 15 residues. Trimming removed 8 bases from V and 0 bases from J; junction bases left unmatched: 4. This CDR3 is CASGLAGTNTGELFF. The CDR3 DNA follows: TGTGCCAGCGGTCTAGCGGGAACGAACACCGGGGAGCTGTTTTTT.

The chain recombines TRBV7-9 with TRBJ2-2, with 12 bases aligning to TRBD1. Looked up from germline, CDR1 is SEHNR and CDR2 is FQNEAQ (reference sequence). CDR3 length: 18 amino acids. J was trimmed by 3 bases and V by 5 bases; bases with no gene match: 10. CDR3 loop: CASSQTGQGASYTGELFF. CDR3 coding DNA: TGTGCCAGCAGCCAAACGGGACAGGGGGCCTCTTACACCGGGGAGCTGTTTTTT.

The chain carries TRBV6-5 and TRBJ1-4; TRBD1 aligns across 7 bases. The trim removed 0 bases at V and 5 bases at J, leaving 3 bases unmatched. The CDR3 sequence is 15 residues long. Looked up from germline, CDR1 is MNHEY and CDR2 is SVGAGI. The CDR3 protein is CASSYSPTGNEKLFF. In DNA, the CDR3 is TGTGCCAGCAGTTACTCGCCGACAGGGAATGAAAAACTGTTTTTT.

The rearrangement uses TRBV5-1 and TRBJ2-2; D is ambiguous. Germline CDR1 is SGHRS and CDR2 is YFSETQ. This CDR3 is built from 16 residues. Between the trimmed V and J ends, which lost 0 bases and 1 base, there was a span of 10 bases. The chain's CDR3 is CASSLGVTGNTGELFF. In DNA, the CDR3 is TGCGCCAGCAGCTTGGGGGTGACGGGGAACACCGGGGAGCTGTTTTTT. Combining the CDR3 with reference TRBV5-1 and TRBJ2-2 gives the whole variable domain KAGVTQTPRYLIKTRGQQVTLSCSPISGHRSVSWYQQTPGQGLQFLFEYFSETQRNKGNFPGRFSGRQFSNSRSEMNVSTLELGDSALYLCASSLGVTGNTGELFFGEGSRLTVL.

This clone was seen once. The chain recombines TRBV7-9 with TRBJ1-4, with D uncertain. The CDR3 is made up of 15 amino acids. Germline CDR1 and CDR2: SEHNR and FQNEAQ (reference sequence). V was shortened by 5 bases and J by 7 bases, with 17 bases between the two germline ends. The chain's CDR3 is CASSPEKAGFEKLFF. The CDR3 DNA is TGTGCCAGCAGCCCGGAAAAGGCGGGGTTTGAAAAACTGTTTTTT. Full variable domain (rest looked up from reference TRBV7-9 and TRBJ1-4): DTGVSQNPRHKITKRGQNVTFRCDPISEHNRLYWYRQTLGQGPEFLTYFQNEAQLEKSRLLSDRFSAERPKGSFSTLEIQRTEQGDSAMYLCASSPEKAGFEKLFFGSGTQLSVL.

V and J are TRBV7-2 and TRBJ2-1; no clear D gene. V dropped 11 bases and J dropped 0 bases, with 14 bases sitting between them. CDR3 length: 14 amino acids. Germline CDR1 is SGHTA and CDR2 is FQGNSA. Written as DNA, the CDR3 is TGTGCCGGATCTCCCAGGAGCTCCTACAATGAGCAGTTCTTC. Residues: CAGSPRSSYNEQFF.

The chain joins TRBV19 to TRBJ2-5; D is perhaps TRBD1 or TRBD2 (5 bases each). V was shortened by 2 bases and J by 3 bases, with 16 bases between the two germline ends. This CDR3 is 16 amino acids long. Per the germline V gene, CDR1 is LNHDA and CDR2 is SQIVND (reference sequence). The CDR3 sequence: CASSIILGTTEETQYF. The CDR3 DNA reads as TGTGCCAGTAGTATAATTTTGGGGACCACGGAAGAGACCCAGTACTTC.

This clone was recorded once. In the same sample, other DNA sequences code for this CDR3. The J gene is TRBJ2-5, the V gene TRBV20-1; D uncertain. V was clipped by 3 bases and J by 4 bases, with 6 bases between them. The CDR3 has 11 residues. Germline lookup yields CDR1 DFQATT and CDR2 SNEGSKA (reference sequence). The chain's CDR3 is CSASPRETQYF. As DNA, the CDR3 is TGCAGTGCTAGTCCTCGAGAGACCCAGTACTTC.

This rearrangement joins TRBV7-6 to TRBJ2-1, with 8 bases fitting TRBD1. CDR1 and CDR2 from the germline V gene are SGHVS and FNYEAQ. This CDR3 comprises 17 residues. V lost 1 base, J lost 2 bases, and 7 bases stayed unmatched. CDR3 amino acids: CASSLGTGRGTYNEQFF. Written as DNA, the CDR3 is TGTGCCAGCAGCTTAGGGACAGGGCGGGGAACCTACAATGAGCAGTTCTTC.

The chain couples TRBV5-4 to TRBJ2-7, with 8 nucleotides matching TRBD2. This CDR3 has 15 amino acids. The ends lost 4 bases at V and 4 bases at J; junction bases unmatched: 10. CDR1 SGHNT and CDR2 YYREEE come from the germline V gene (reference sequence). Written as DNA, the CDR3 is TGTGCCAGCAGCCCGGGGTTAGCTAGCGGGTACGAGCAGTACTTC. It specifies CASSPGLASGYEQYF.

The genes are TRBV14 and TRBJ2-1; D not resolved. Germline loops: CDR1 SGHDN, CDR2 FVKESK. This CDR3 has 12 residues. Trimming took off 5 bases at V and 9 bases at J, with 11 bases between the two ends. The CDR3 loop reads CASSWVAGEQFF. CDR3 DNA sequence: TGTGCCAGCAGCTGGGTCGCTGGTGAGCAGTTCTTC.

The rearrangement joins TRBV4-1 to TRBJ2-1; D remains unclear. CDR3 length: 16 amino acids. V was cut by 2 bases and J by 2 bases, with 13 bases left in between. CDR1 and CDR2 from the germline V gene are MGHRA and YSYEKL. Here the CDR3 reads CASSQSLVLPYNEQFF. The CDR3 DNA sequence: TGCGCCAGCAGCCAATCACTCGTCCTCCCCTACAATGAGCAGTTCTTC.

Notes on this clone: Other nucleotide sequences from this sample produce the same CDR3. The chain couples TRBV11-3 to TRBJ2-1; tentative D call: TRBD1 (6 bases). Germline CDR1 and CDR2: SGHNT and YENEEA. Trimming stripped 5 bases from V and 0 bases from J, with 8 bases between. The CDR3 has 14 amino acids. The CDR3 DNA reads as TGTGCCAGCAGCCCCAGGGGCTCCTACAATGAGCAGTTCTTC. This encodes CASSPRGSYNEQFF.

As DNA, the CDR3 is TGTGCCAGCAGCTCCGTTCGGGGGAACTATGGCTACACCTTC. This sequence encodes CASSSVRGNYGYTF. The rearrangement links TRBV11-1 to TRBJ1-2, with D tentatively TRBD1 (5 bases). The CDR3 has 14 amino acids. Trimming took 4 bases from V and 2 from J, leaving 11 bases between them. Germline V CDR1 and CDR2: SGHAT, FQDESV (reference sequence).

The chain has TRBV5-1 and TRBJ1-1; 10 bases match TRBD1. Losses at the gene ends were 5 bases for V and 11 bases for J; bases not matched to a gene: 9. CDR3 length: 13 residues. Germline lookup yields CDR1 SGHRS and CDR2 YFSETQ. CDR3 DNA sequence: TGCGCCAGCAGGGATGGACAGGGGGATCGGGCTTTCTTT. Translated, it gives CASRDGQGDRAFF. The whole variable domain, filled in from reference TRBV5-1 and TRBJ1-1, reads KAGVTQTPRYLIKTRGQQVTLSCSPISGHRSVSWYQQTPGQGLQFLFEYFSETQRNKGNFPGRFSGRQFSNSRSEMNVSTLELGDSALYLCASRDGQGDRAFFGQGTRLTVV.

The chain has TRBV5-4 and TRBJ1-2; 7 nucleotides agree with TRBD1. Germline CDR1 is SGHNT and CDR2 is YYREEE (reference sequence). The CDR3 is made up of 14 amino acids. V trimming: 2 bases; J trimming: 7 bases; junction bases outside the gene matches: 8. The CDR3 DNA is TGTGCCAGCAGCTTTCTACAGGGGATCGGTGGCTACACCTTC. Translated, it gives CASSFLQGIGGYTF.

This clone was detected a few times. The V and J genes are TRBV30 and TRBJ1-4; no reliable D call. V dropped 5 bases and J dropped 2 bases, with 6 bases sitting between them. CDR3 size: 12 residues. Germline V gene data show CDR1 as GTSNPN and CDR2 as SVGIG (reference sequence). CDR3 amino acids: CAWGETNEKLFF. CDR3 DNA: TGTGCCTGGGGGGAGACTAATGAAAAACTGTTTTTT. The variable domain in full, with the rest retrieved from reference TRBV30 and TRBJ1-4, is SQTIHQWPATLVQPVGSPLSLECTVEGTSNPNLYWYRQAAGRGLQLLFYSVGIGQISSEVPQNLSASRPQDRQFILSSKKLLLSDSGFYLCAWGETNEKLFFGSGTQLSVL.

The chain employs TRBV4-2 and TRBJ1-1; a weak D match, TRBD1 (6 bases). V was trimmed by 2 bases and J by 1 base, leaving 17 bases between them. Germline-derived CDR1 and CDR2 are LGHNA and YNFKEQ. The CDR3 totals 17 residues. CDR3 sequence (DNA): TGTGCCAGCAGCCAAAGGCCGCAGGGACAAGGGAACACTGAAGCTTTCTTT. It is translated as CASSQRPQGQGNTEAFF.

This rearrangement joins TRBV7-9 to TRBJ2-1, with D unresolved. The CDR3 covers 15 residues. The germline gives CDR1 SEHNR, CDR2 FQNEAQ (reference sequence). Between the trimmed V and J ends, which lost 3 bases and 3 bases, there was a span of 12 bases. The CDR3 reads CASSLHQDLYNEQFF. Written as DNA, the CDR3 is TGTGCCAGCAGCTTGCACCAGGACCTCTACAATGAGCAGTTCTTC.

This chain links TRBV14 with TRBJ2-3; D uncertain. The CDR3 contains 12 residues. CDR1 is SGHDN and CDR2 is FVKESK in the germline V gene. Trimming pared 3 bases from V and 6 bases from J, leaving 7 bases between. The CDR3 spells CASSQVIDTQYF. DNA for the CDR3: TGTGCCAGCAGCCAGGTTATTGATACGCAGTATTTT. The variable domain in full, with the rest retrieved from reference TRBV14 and TRBJ2-3, is EAGVTQFPSHSVIEKGQTVTLRCDPISGHDNLYWYRRVMGKEIKFLLHFVKESKQDESGMPNNRFLAERTGGTYSTLKVQPAELEDSGVYFCASSQVIDTQYFGPGTRLTVL.